These 28 T cell receptor beta chains came from one sample sequenced in a study of shared T cell receptors in the human thymus. Assay used: immunoSEQ multiplex PCR; TCRdb lists only in-frame clones, some missing. The top ten clones hold about 0.01% of a sample with hundreds of thousands of clones, over 75% of them seen once. These data also formed part of another study, on human thymus T cells.

The sequencing input was thymocytes. Every receptor here comes from a boy in the first two years of life with a congenital heart defect.

For the CDR3, the DNA is TGTGCCAGCAGCGTAGCTCTTGGCCCGACTAGCGGGAGCCATCCCTACAATGAGCAGTTCTTC. Amino acids: CASSVALGPTSGSHPYNEQFF. The chain links TRBV9 to TRBJ2-1, with 12 bases lining up with TRBD2. CDR3 length: 21 amino acids. Germline-derived CDR1 and CDR2 are SGDLS and YYNGEE. V gave up 0 bases and J gave up 2 bases; unmatched junction bases: 15. The whole variable domain, remainder taken from reference TRBV9 and TRBJ2-1, is DSGVTQTPKHLITATGQRVTLRCSPRSGDLSVYWYQQSLDQGLQFLIQYYNGEERAKGNILERFSAQQFPDLHSELNLSSLELGDSALYFCASSVALGPTSGSHPYNEQFFGPGTRLTVL.

CDR3 in DNA: TGTGCCAGCAGTACCCGGACAGGAGCCAACGAGCAGTACTTC. This sequence encodes CASSTRTGANEQYF. This sequence joins TRBV28 and TRBJ2-7; TRBD1 agrees at 7 bases. CDR3 length equals 14 residues. V dropped 5 bases and J dropped 5; count of bases not matched to a gene: 9. In germline, CDR1 is MDHEN, CDR2 SYDVKM.

J is TRBJ1-2 and V is TRBV5-1; D might be TRBD1 (6 bases). The CDR3 has 12 amino acids. Germline assignment: CDR1 SGHRS and CDR2 YFSETQ. Trimming took off 1 base at V and 7 bases at J, with 8 bases between the two ends. CDR3 region: CASSLTGFGYTF. The CDR3, as DNA: TGCGCCAGCAGCTTGACAGGGTTTGGCTACACCTTC.

Here the CDR3 DNA reads TGTGCCAGCAGCTTAGTATGTAGGGGGACCTCAGATACGCAGTATTTT. This gives the protein CASSLVCRGTSDTQYF. The rearrangement joins TRBV7-6 to TRBJ2-3, with D perhaps matching TRBD1 (6 bases). V lost 1 base and J lost 4, with 15 bases in between. This CDR3 has 16 amino acids. The germline gives CDR1 SGHVS, CDR2 FNYEAQ.

In DNA, the CDR3 is TGCAGCGTTGAAGGCGGTCCGAACGCTAACTATGGCTACACCTTC. Translating gives CSVEGGPNANYGYTF. The chain is built from TRBV29-1 and TRBJ1-2; no definite D call. V was shortened by 1 base and J by 0 bases, with 12 bases between the two germline ends. The length of the CDR3 is 15 residues. Germline V lookup: CDR1 SQVTM, CDR2 ANQGSEA. The whole variable domain, remainder taken from reference TRBV29-1 and TRBJ1-2, is SAVISQKPSRDICQRGTSLTIQCQVDSQVTMMFWYRQQPGQSLTLIATANQGSEATYESGFVIDKFPISRPNLTFSTLTVSNMSPEDSSIYLCSVEGGPNANYGYTFGSGTRLTVV.

J is TRBJ1-2 and V is TRBV27, with D possibly TRBD1 on 5 matching bases. CDR3 length: 14 amino acids. V was shortened by 4 bases and J by 1 base, with 10 bases between the two germline ends. CDR1 and CDR2 (germline): MNHEY, SMNVEV (reference sequence). The CDR3 bases are TGTGCCAGCAGTTCCTTAGGGGATAACTATGGCTACACCTTC. It is translated as CASSSLGDNYGYTF.

The V and J genes are TRBV7-9 and TRBJ2-3, with a tentative D call TRBD1 (5 bases). Trimming stripped 3 bases from V and 3 bases from J, with 13 bases between. This CDR3 spans 15 amino acids. CDR1 is SEHNR, CDR2 FQNEAQ, per germline (reference sequence). The CDR3 reads CASSLMQGWTDTQYF. CDR3 nucleotides: TGTGCCAGCAGCTTGATGCAGGGTTGGACAGATACGCAGTATTTT.

The gene calls are TRBV9 and TRBJ2-7; 11 bases map to TRBD2. V dropped 0 bases and J dropped 3; count of bases not matched to a gene: 8. Germline CDR1 SGDLS, CDR2 YYNGEE. CDR3 length: 17 amino acids. In nucleotides, the CDR3 is TGTGCCAGCAGCGTAGGGACTAGCGGGCAAGCATACTACGAGCAGTACTTC. Protein sequence: CASSVGTSGQAYYEQYF.

This clone was counted between two and nine times. The J gene is TRBJ2-5, the V gene TRBV7-9, with TRBD2 matching 7 bases. This CDR3 is 16 amino acids long. The germline V gene has CDR1 SEHNR and CDR2 FQNEAQ (reference sequence). The trim removed 5 bases at V and 1 base at J, leaving 10 bases unmatched. This CDR3 reads CASSRNSGNFQETQYF. CDR3 DNA sequence: TGTGCCAGCAGCCGCAACAGCGGGAACTTCCAAGAGACCCAGTACTTC.

This clone was seen a single time. The rearrangement joins TRBV2 to TRBJ2-1, with D possibly being TRBD2 (5 bases). The CDR3 covers 13 residues. CDR1 and CDR2 from the germline V gene are SNHLY and FYNNEI. The V and J ends lost 9 bases and 9 bases respectively, with 18 bases between them. The CDR3 DNA follows: TGTGCCAGGGGTGTCGGGATTGAGGGTGAGCAGTTCTTC. As protein: CARGVGIEGEQFF. The full variable domain, in which reference TRBV2 and TRBJ2-1 provide the parts outside the CDR3, is EPEVTQTPSHQVTQMGQEVILRCVPISNHLYFYWYRQILGQKVEFLVSFYNNEISEKSEIFDDQFSVERPDGSNFTLKIRSTKLEDSAMYFCARGVGIEGEQFFGPGTRLTVL.

J is TRBJ2-1 and V is TRBV6-1, with 9 nucleotides matching TRBD2. This CDR3 is built from 18 residues. The V gene end was trimmed by 1 base and the J gene end by 8 bases; junction bases not matched to a gene: 15. CDR1 and CDR2 (germline): MNHNS, SASEGT. CDR3 DNA: TGTGCCAGCAGTGAAGGGGGGGACCCGGAGCGGGAGGTCTATGAGCAGTTCTTC. It yields the protein CASSEGGDPEREVYEQFF.

V and J are TRBV7-9 and TRBJ2-3, with TRBD2 identical over 7 bases. The germline CDR1 and CDR2 sequences are SEHNR and FQNEAQ (reference sequence). V was clipped by 3 bases and J by 0 bases; unmatched bases: 9. The CDR3 runs to 17 residues. The CDR3 spells CASSLGLAASSTDTQYF. In DNA, the CDR3 is TGTGCCAGCAGCTTGGGCCTAGCGGCGTCTAGCACAGATACGCAGTATTTT. The variable domain in full, completed from reference TRBV7-9 and TRBJ2-3, reads DTGVSQNPRHKITKRGQNVTFRCDPISEHNRLYWYRQTLGQGPEFLTYFQNEAQLEKSRLLSDRFSAERPKGSFSTLEIQRTEQGDSAMYLCASSLGLAASSTDTQYFGPGTRLTVL.

The chain joins TRBV4-3 to TRBJ2-3; 14 bases are a match to TRBD2. The J segment lost 5 bases and the V segment lost 1 base, leaving 8 bases of the junction unmatched. The CDR3 contains 18 residues. In germline, CDR1 is LGHNA, CDR2 YSLEER. CDR3 residues: CASSQGPGTSGSVDTQYF. The CDR3 nucleotides read TGCGCCAGCAGCCAAGGCCCCGGGACTAGCGGGAGTGTAGATACGCAGTATTTT.

The chain is built from TRBV9 and TRBJ1-4; maybe TRBD1 (5 bases). Per germline, CDR1 SGDLS and CDR2 YYNGEE. Trimming took off 0 bases at V and 6 bases at J, with 18 bases between the two ends. There are 17 residues in the CDR3. Here the CDR3 reads CASSVGGPGGEHEKLFF. The CDR3 nucleotides read TGTGCCAGCAGCGTAGGCGGTCCGGGGGGGGAACATGAAAAACTGTTTTTT.

This clone was counted between two and nine times. The CDR3 region is CASSSRDFRNTEAFF. The CDR3 region has the DNA TGTGCCAGCAGCTCCAGGGACTTCAGGAACACTGAAGCTTTCTTT. The chain uses TRBV11-1 and TRBJ1-1; D might be TRBD1 (5 bases). CDR1 SGHAT and CDR2 FQDESV come from the germline V gene (reference sequence). Trimming removed 4 bases from V and 1 base from J, with 13 bases in between. This CDR3 is built from 15 residues.

The chain employs TRBV27 and TRBJ1-2, with 8 bases lining up with TRBD1. The V gene's germline CDR1 is MNHEY and CDR2 SMNVEV (reference sequence). The junction had 14 bases not matched to a gene; V was cut back by 6 bases and J by 5 bases. The CDR3 has 16 amino acids. DNA of the CDR3: TGTGCCAGCAGCAGGGACCGGGACAGGTTGCCATATGGCTACACCTTC. It codes for CASSRDRDRLPYGYTF.

The genes are TRBV6-5 and TRBJ2-5; possible D gene TRBD1, 5 bases. The V and J ends lost 8 bases and 4 bases respectively, with 11 bases between them. Germline-derived CDR1 and CDR2 are MNHEY and SVGAGI. The CDR3 sequence is 12 residues long. CDR3 DNA: TGTGCCAGCTGGGGCGTTACAGAGACCCAGTACTTC. Translated, it gives CASWGVTETQYF.

This sequence joins TRBV4-1 and TRBJ2-7; D is perhaps TRBD1 (5 bases). In germline, CDR1 is MGHRA, CDR2 YSYEKL. CDR3 size: 17 residues. The V gene lost 1 base and the J gene lost 3 bases, with 19 bases spanning the gap. The CDR3 sequence is CASSQVGLDPLLYEQYF. CDR3 in DNA: TGCGCCAGCAGCCAAGTGGGGCTAGACCCCCTTCTCTACGAGCAGTACTTC.

The gene calls are TRBV29-1 and TRBJ2-7; a possible D gene is TRBD1 (6 bases). Trimming shortened V by 7 bases and J by 3 bases, and 10 bases separated the two germline ends. Per germline, CDR1 SQVTM and CDR2 ANQGSEA. This CDR3 is 11 amino acids long. CDR3 nucleotides: TGCAGCGCTCACAGGGACTACGAGCAGTACTTC. It encodes CSAHRDYEQYF.

The chain links TRBV27 to TRBJ2-5; TRBD2 aligns across 8 bases. The DNA end is a closer match to TRBJ2-7, so the J assignment may be wrong. Looked up from germline, CDR1 is MNHEY and CDR2 is SMNVEV (reference sequence). This CDR3 has 20 amino acids. The CDR3 nucleotides read TGTGCCAGCAGTTTCCCCCGATTAGCGGGGCTTTTAAAGGGGTCCTACGAGCAGTACTTC. It translates to CASSFPRLAGLLKGSYEQYF.

The chain is built from TRBV27 and TRBJ1-5, with D possibly TRBD1 on 6 matching bases. Germline CDR1 and CDR2: MNHEY and SMNVEV (reference sequence). V was clipped by 2 bases and J by 3 bases, with 8 bases between them. The CDR3 spans 14 residues. The CDR3 coding sequence is TGTGCCAGCAGTTTAGGACAGTTCAATCAGCCCCAGCATTTT. Translating it yields CASSLGQFNQPQHF.

This sequence joins TRBV14 and TRBJ2-1, with TRBD2 as a possible D gene (6 bases). The germline V and J ends were trimmed by 3 bases and 9 bases, with 15 bases remaining between them. Germline CDR1 reads SGHDN; CDR2 reads FVKESK. The CDR3 is 14 residues long. Written as DNA, the CDR3 is TGTGCCAGCAGCCAGGGAGGCGTTGGTGTTGAGCAGTTCTTC. Residues: CASSQGGVGVEQFF.

The count of this clone is one. The chain recombines TRBV23-1 with TRBJ1-5; the match to TRBD1 covers 9 bases. TRBV23-1 is sorted into the ORF group, with uncertain function. The ends lost 0 bases at V and 7 bases at J; junction bases unmatched: 10. This CDR3 comprises 17 residues. The CDR3 is CASSQSGDRDEGQPQHF. In nucleotides, the CDR3 is TGCGCCAGCAGTCAATCGGGGGACAGGGACGAGGGGCAGCCCCAGCATTTT.

Only a few counts were recorded for this clone. CDR3 sequence (DNA): TGTGCCATCAGCCAAGACAGGGTAGCCTATGGCTACACCTTC. Its protein is CAISQDRVAYGYTF. This rearrangement joins TRBV10-3 to TRBJ1-2, with 7 bases aligning to TRBD1. V trimming: 6 bases; J trimming: 4 bases; junction bases outside the gene matches: 8. There are 14 residues in the CDR3. Per germline, CDR1 ENHRY and CDR2 SYGVKD.

V and J are TRBV30 and TRBJ1-3; D not certain. Germline V CDR1 and CDR2: GTSNPN, SVGIG (reference sequence). The CDR3 consists of 17 residues. V was pared by 1 base and J by 1 base, with 17 bases between. In DNA form, the CDR3 reads TGTGCCTGGAGTGGGACTAAGGAAGGGCTTTCTGGAAACACCATATATTTT. Its protein product is CAWSGTKEGLSGNTIYF.

V gene TRBV27 combines with J gene TRBJ2-3, with TRBD2 matching 8 bases. This CDR3 spans 15 amino acids. V dropped 2 bases and J dropped 1; count of bases not matched to a gene: 2. Germline V gene sequence: CDR1 MNHEY, CDR2 SMNVEV (reference sequence). The CDR3 DNA sequence: TGTGCCAGCAGTTTAACGGGAGGGGGCACAGATACGCAGTATTTT. Translation: CASSLTGGGTDTQYF.

The V gene is TRBV27, the J gene TRBJ1-5; D unresolved. The V end lost 4 bases, the J end lost 0 bases, and 7 bases lay between the germline ends. CDR1 is MNHEY, CDR2 SMNVEV, per germline (reference sequence). The CDR3 is 14 amino acids. CDR3 sequence: CASSSPLSNQPQHF. In nucleotides, the CDR3 is TGTGCCAGCAGTTCCCCCCTTAGCAATCAGCCCCAGCATTTT.

V gene TRBV5-1 combines with J gene TRBJ2-1; 7 bases align to TRBD2. In germline, CDR1 is SGHRS, CDR2 YFSETQ. V was clipped by 9 bases and J by 8 bases; unmatched bases: 14. CDR3 length: 14 residues. This chain's CDR3 is CATSPPGRVHEQFF. Written as DNA, the CDR3 is TGCGCCACCAGTCCCCCTGGGAGGGTCCATGAGCAGTTCTTC.